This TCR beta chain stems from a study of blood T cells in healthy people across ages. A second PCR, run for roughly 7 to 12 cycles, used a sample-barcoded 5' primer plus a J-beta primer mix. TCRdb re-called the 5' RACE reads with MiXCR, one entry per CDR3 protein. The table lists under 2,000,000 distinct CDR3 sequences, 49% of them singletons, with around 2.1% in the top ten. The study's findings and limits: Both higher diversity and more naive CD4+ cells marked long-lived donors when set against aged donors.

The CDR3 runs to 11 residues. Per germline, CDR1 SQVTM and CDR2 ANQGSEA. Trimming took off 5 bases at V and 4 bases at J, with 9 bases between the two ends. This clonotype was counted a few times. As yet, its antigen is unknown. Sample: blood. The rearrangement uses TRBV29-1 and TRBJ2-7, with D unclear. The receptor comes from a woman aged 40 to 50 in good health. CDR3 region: CSVREVYEQYF. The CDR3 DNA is TGCAGCGTTAGAGAGGTGTACGAGCAGTACTTC.